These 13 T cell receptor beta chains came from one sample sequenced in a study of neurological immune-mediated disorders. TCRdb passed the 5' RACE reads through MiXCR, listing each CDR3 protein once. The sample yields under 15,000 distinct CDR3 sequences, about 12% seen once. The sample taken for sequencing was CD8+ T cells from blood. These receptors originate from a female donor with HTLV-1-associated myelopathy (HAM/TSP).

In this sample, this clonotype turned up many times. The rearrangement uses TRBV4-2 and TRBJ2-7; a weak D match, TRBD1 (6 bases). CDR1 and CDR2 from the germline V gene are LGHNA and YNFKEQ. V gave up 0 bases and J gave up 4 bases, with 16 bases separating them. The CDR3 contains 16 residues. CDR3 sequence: CASSQDRRDIAYEQYF. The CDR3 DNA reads TGTGCCAGCAGCCAAGATCGCCGGGACATCGCATACGAGCAGTACTTC.

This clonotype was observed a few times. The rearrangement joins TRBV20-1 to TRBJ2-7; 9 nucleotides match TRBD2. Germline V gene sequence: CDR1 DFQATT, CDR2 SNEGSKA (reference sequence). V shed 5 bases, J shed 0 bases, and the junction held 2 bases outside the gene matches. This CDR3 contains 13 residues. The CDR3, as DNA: TGCAGTGCTCGGACTAGCGACTCCTACGAGCAGTACTTC. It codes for CSARTSDSYEQYF.

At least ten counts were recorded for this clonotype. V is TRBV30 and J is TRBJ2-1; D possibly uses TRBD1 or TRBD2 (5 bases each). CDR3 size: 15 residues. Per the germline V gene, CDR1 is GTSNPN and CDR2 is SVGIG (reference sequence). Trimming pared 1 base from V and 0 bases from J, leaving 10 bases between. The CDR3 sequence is CAWSGLGASYNEQFF. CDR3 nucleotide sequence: TGTGCCTGGAGTGGCCTCGGGGCCTCCTACAATGAGCAGTTCTTC. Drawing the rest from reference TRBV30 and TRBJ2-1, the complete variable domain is SQTIHQWPATLVQPVGSPLSLECTVEGTSNPNLYWYRQAAGRGLQLLFYSVGIGQISSEVPQNLSASRPQDRQFILSSKKLLLSDSGFYLCAWSGLGASYNEQFFGPGTRLTVL.

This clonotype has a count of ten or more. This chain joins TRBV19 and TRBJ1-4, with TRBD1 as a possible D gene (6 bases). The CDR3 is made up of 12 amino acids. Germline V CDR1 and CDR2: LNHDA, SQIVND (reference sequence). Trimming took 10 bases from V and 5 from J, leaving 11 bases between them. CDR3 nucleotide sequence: TGTGCCAACCGGACAGACAATGAAAAACTGTTTTTT. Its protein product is CANRTDNEKLFF. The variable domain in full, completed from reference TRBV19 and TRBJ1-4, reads DGGITQSPKYLFRKEGQNVTLSCEQNLNHDAMYWYRQDPGQGLRLIYYSQIVNDFQKGDIAEGYSVSREKKESFPLTVTSAQKNPTAFYLCANRTDNEKLFFGSGTQLSVL.

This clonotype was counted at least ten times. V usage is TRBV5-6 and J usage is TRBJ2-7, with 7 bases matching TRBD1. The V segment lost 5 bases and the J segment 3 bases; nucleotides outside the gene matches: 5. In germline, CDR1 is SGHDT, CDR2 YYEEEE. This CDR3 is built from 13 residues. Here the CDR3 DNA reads TGTGCCAGCAGTCCTGGACAGGTCTACGAGCAGTACTTC. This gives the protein CASSPGQVYEQYF.

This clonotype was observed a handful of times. CDR3 sequence reads: CASSARTGLNTEAFF. The DNA of the CDR3 is TGTGCCAGCAGCGCGCGGACAGGGTTGAACACTGAAGCTTTCTTT. The chain couples TRBV7-3 to TRBJ1-1, with 8 nucleotides matching TRBD1. Trimming removed 5 bases from V and 0 bases from J; junction bases left unmatched: 5. Germline CDR1 is SGHTA and CDR2 is FQGTGA. The CDR3 totals 15 residues.

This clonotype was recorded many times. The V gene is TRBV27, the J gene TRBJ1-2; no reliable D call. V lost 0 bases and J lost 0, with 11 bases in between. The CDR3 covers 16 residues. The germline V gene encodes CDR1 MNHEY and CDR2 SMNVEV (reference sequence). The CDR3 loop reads CASSLSGKGSNYGYTF. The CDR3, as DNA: TGTGCCAGCAGTTTATCGGGGAAAGGGTCTAACTATGGCTACACCTTC.

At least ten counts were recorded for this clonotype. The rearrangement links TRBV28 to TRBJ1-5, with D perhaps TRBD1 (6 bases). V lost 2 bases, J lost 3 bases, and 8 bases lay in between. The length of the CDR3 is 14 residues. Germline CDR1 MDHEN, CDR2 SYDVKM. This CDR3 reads CASSLQGLNQPQHF. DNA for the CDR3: TGTGCCAGCAGTTTACAGGGGCTCAATCAGCCCCAGCATTTT.

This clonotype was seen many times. This CDR3 reads CSFFAPWGDLWEQFF. The CDR3 DNA reads as TGCAGCTTTTTTGCCCCTTGGGGCGATCTGTGGGAGCAGTTCTTC. The J gene is TRBJ2-1, the V gene TRBV29-1; a possible D gene is TRBD1 (5 bases). The CDR3 runs 15 residues. Per germline, CDR1 SQVTM and CDR2 ANQGSEA. Trimming cost V 8 bases and J 10 bases, with 27 bases left between them.

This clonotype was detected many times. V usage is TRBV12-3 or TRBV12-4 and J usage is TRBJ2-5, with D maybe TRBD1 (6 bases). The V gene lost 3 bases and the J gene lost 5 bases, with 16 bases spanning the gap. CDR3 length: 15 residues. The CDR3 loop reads CASSFGTPNRETQYF. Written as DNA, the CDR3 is TGTGCCAGCAGTTTCGGGACACCGAACCGGGAGACCCAGTACTTC.

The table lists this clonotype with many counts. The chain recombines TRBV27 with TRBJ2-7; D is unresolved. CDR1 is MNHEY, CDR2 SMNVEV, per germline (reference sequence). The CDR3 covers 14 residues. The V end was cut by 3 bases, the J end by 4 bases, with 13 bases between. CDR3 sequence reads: CASSFSGTNYEQYF. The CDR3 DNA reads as TGTGCCAGCAGTTTTTCCGGCACAAATTACGAGCAGTACTTC.

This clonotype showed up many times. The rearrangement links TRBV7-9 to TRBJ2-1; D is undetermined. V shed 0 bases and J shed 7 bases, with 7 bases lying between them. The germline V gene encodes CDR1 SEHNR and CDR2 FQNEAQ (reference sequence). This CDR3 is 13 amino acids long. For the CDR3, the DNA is TGTGCCAGCAGCTTAGCCCTATATAATGAGCAGTTCTTC. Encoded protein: CASSLALYNEQFF.

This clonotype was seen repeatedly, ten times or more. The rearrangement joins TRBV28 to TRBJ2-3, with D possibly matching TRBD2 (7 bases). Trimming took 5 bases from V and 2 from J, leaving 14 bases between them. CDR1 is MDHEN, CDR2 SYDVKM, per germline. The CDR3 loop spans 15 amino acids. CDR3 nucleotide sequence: TGTGCCAGCAGTCTAGGGGGGGCGGTCACAGATACGCAGTATTTT. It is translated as CASSLGGAVTDTQYF.